What follows are 31 T cell receptor beta chains derived from one specimen sequenced in a study of CD8 T cells in Susac syndrome. An amount of RNA that ranged from about 0.45 to 1 ug was reverse transcribed with random hexamers. Each CDR3 protein gets one entry after TCRdb re-called the immunoSEQ multiplex PCR reads with MiXCR. The sample carries fewer than 200,000 distinct CDR3 sequences, under 95% recorded once. Material for sequencing was CD4+ T cells from PBMCs. These receptors came from a human donor with Susac syndrome.

The rearrangement uses TRBV6-6 and TRBJ2-1; the D is unclear. Trimming left V 0 bases short and J 4 bases short, with 7 bases between. The CDR3 totals 14 residues. Germline loops: CDR1 MNHNY, CDR2 SVGAGI (reference sequence). DNA of the CDR3: TGTGCCAGCAGTTACTCTCAGGTTTACAATGAGCAGTTCTTC. Residues: CASSYSQVYNEQFF.

The genes are TRBV20-1 and TRBJ2-7; no reliable D call. The ends were cut back, 0 bases at V and 0 bases at J, with 12 bases in the middle. The CDR3 length is 15 residues. In germline, CDR1 is DFQATT, CDR2 SNEGSKA (reference sequence). CDR3 protein: CSARDLDLSSYEQYF. The CDR3 DNA follows: TGCAGTGCTAGAGATCTGGACCTCTCCTCCTACGAGCAGTACTTC.

V and J are TRBV3-1 and TRBJ2-1; no clear D gene. Per the germline V gene, CDR1 is LGHDT and CDR2 is YNNKEL (reference sequence). This CDR3 has 17 residues. V lost 0 bases and J 0 bases, leaving 12 bases between the germline ends. In DNA form, the CDR3 reads TGTGCCAGCAGCCAAGATAAAAGCCGCAGCTCCTACAATGAGCAGTTCTTC. Its translation: CASSQDKSRSSYNEQFF.

The chain is built from TRBV27 and TRBJ2-5, with D perhaps given as TRBD1 or TRBD2 (5 bases each). The CDR3 is 16 amino acids. Germline V gives CDR1 MNHEY, CDR2 SMNVEV (reference sequence). Trimming cost V 6 bases and J 5 bases, with 22 bases left between them. CDR3 sequence (DNA): TGTGCCAGCAGCCCTGGGACGCTGGGGGTACGGGAGACCCAGTACTTC. It is translated as CASSPGTLGVRETQYF.

CDR3 sequence: CASRFGTVNTGELFF. The CDR3 DNA reads TGTGCCAGCAGATTCGGGACAGTGAACACCGGGGAGCTGTTTTTT. This chain uses TRBV7-2 with TRBJ2-2; TRBD1 matches 7 bases. V lost 6 bases to trimming and J lost 1 base; unmatched junction nucleotides: 5. Germline CDR1 SGHTA, CDR2 FQGNSA. The length of the CDR3 is 15 residues. The complete variable domain, with remaining parts taken from reference TRBV7-2 and TRBJ2-2, reads GAGVSQSPSNKVTEKGKDVELRCDPISGHTALYWYRQSLGQGLEFLIYFQGNSAPDKSGLPSDRFSAERTGGSVSTLTIQRTQQEDSAVYLCASRFGTVNTGELFFGEGSRLTVL.

In this sample, this clonotype turned up once. The chain has TRBV20-1 and TRBJ2-3; a possible D gene is TRBD2 (6 bases). The germline V gene encodes CDR1 DFQATT and CDR2 SNEGSKA (reference sequence). The CDR3 runs to 15 residues. V shed 6 bases and J shed 2 bases, with 18 bases lying between them. CDR3 in amino acids: CSAPGLPFFTDTQYF. CDR3 bases: TGCAGTGCCCCGGGACTCCCTTTTTTCACAGATACGCAGTATTTT.

The CDR3 DNA is TGTGCCAGCAGCCACGGAGCGGGGGGGCCAGATACGCAGTATTTT. It specifies CASSHGAGGPDTQYF. The V gene is TRBV5-6, the J gene TRBJ2-3, with TRBD2 matching 10 bases. Germline CDR1 reads SGHDT; CDR2 reads YYEEEE. This CDR3 is 15 amino acids long. V shed 4 bases and J 4 bases; nucleotides not matched to a gene: 6. The variable domain in full, completed from reference TRBV5-6 and TRBJ2-3, reads DAGVTQSPTHLIKTRGQQVTLRCSPKSGHDTVSWYQQALGQGPQFIFQYYEEEERQRGNFPDRFSGHQFPNYSSELNVNALLLGDSALYLCASSHGAGGPDTQYFGPGTRLTVL.

This rearrangement joins TRBV25-1 to TRBJ1-6; 7 bases are shared with TRBD1. CDR1 is MGHDK and CDR2 is SYGVNS in the germline V gene. The V segment lost 6 bases and the J segment 5 bases; nucleotides outside the gene matches: 4. This CDR3 comprises 14 residues. This CDR3 is CASRAGTDNSPLHF. The CDR3 bases are TGTGCCAGCAGGGCGGGGACAGATAATTCACCCCTCCACTTT.

The chain recombines TRBV12-3 or TRBV12-4 with TRBJ2-5; D gene uncertain. This CDR3 spans 14 amino acids. V was cut by 0 bases and J by 5 bases, with 10 bases left in between. The CDR3 sequence is CASSLALKPETQYF. CDR3 in DNA: TGTGCCAGCAGTTTAGCGCTTAAACCGGAGACCCAGTACTTC.

This chain links TRBV2 with TRBJ1-6; TRBD1 matches at 9 bases. The ends lost 5 bases at V and 6 bases at J; junction bases unmatched: 5. This CDR3 spans 15 amino acids. CDR1 SNHLY and CDR2 FYNNEI come from the germline V gene. This chain's CDR3 is CASSSQGASNSPLHF. In nucleotides, the CDR3 is TGTGCCAGCAGTTCACAGGGGGCGAGTAATTCACCCCTCCACTTT.

This chain joins TRBV6-6 and TRBJ2-2; D is uncertain. Trimming took off 7 bases at V and 1 base at J, with 7 bases between the two ends. Germline loops: CDR1 MNHNY, CDR2 SVGAGI (reference sequence). This CDR3 comprises 13 residues. CDR3 in DNA: TGTGCCAGCACCCAGGAGAACACCGGGGAGCTGTTTTTT. It translates to CASTQENTGELFF.

The rearrangement links TRBV15 to TRBJ2-1; perhaps TRBD1 as D (5 bases). Germline V lookup: CDR1 LNHNV, CDR2 YYDKDF (reference sequence). The germline V and J ends were trimmed by 5 bases and 10 bases, with 12 bases remaining between them. The CDR3 totals 12 residues. The CDR3 sequence is CATSAQKGEQFF. CDR3 bases: TGTGCCACCAGCGCCCAAAAGGGGGAGCAGTTCTTC. Looking up the rest from reference TRBV15 and TRBJ2-1 gives the full variable domain: DAMVIQNPRYQVTQFGKPVTLSCSQTLNHNVMYWYQQKSSQAPKLLFHYYDKDFNNEADTPDNFQSRRPNTSFCFLDIRSPGLGDTAMYLCATSAQKGEQFFGPGTRLTVL.

CDR3 protein: CASGRTGSGNTIYF. In DNA, the CDR3 is TGTGCCAGCGGTCGGACGGGCTCTGGAAACACCATATATTTT. This chain links TRBV27 with TRBJ1-3; the D is unclear. The V and J ends lost 8 bases and 0 bases respectively, with 11 bases between them. Germline CDR1 MNHEY, CDR2 SMNVEV (reference sequence). The CDR3 covers 14 residues.

The genes are TRBV20-1 and TRBJ1-1, with 7 bases lining up with TRBD1. The CDR3 consists of 13 residues. The germline CDR1 and CDR2 sequences are DFQATT and SNEGSKA (reference sequence). After removal of 7 bases from V and 8 bases from J, the junction contained 13 bases not matched to a gene. Here the CDR3 reads CSVPDRVGVEAFF. CDR3 bases: TGCAGTGTCCCAGACAGGGTAGGGGTAGAAGCTTTCTTT.

V is TRBV10-3 and J is TRBJ2-1; 9 bases align to TRBD2. CDR1 is ENHRY and CDR2 is SYGVKD in the germline V gene. The CDR3 runs to 13 residues. The J segment lost 10 bases and the V segment lost 0 bases, leaving 1 base of the junction unmatched. DNA of the CDR3: TGTGCCATCAGTGAGTCGCTAGCGGGGGAGCAGTTCTTC. This gives the protein CAISESLAGEQFF.

This chain uses TRBV5-4 with TRBJ2-6, with a weak D call TRBD2 (5 bases). Germline CDR1 is SGHNT and CDR2 is YYREEE (reference sequence). The length of the CDR3 is 18 residues. Trimming shortened V by 0 bases and J by 0 bases, and 13 bases separated the two germline ends. CDR3 residues: CASSLGPGLSSGANVLTF. CDR3 nucleotide sequence: TGTGCCAGCAGCTTGGGCCCGGGATTAAGCTCTGGGGCCAACGTCCTGACTTTC.

The chain couples TRBV15 to TRBJ2-2, with D maybe TRBD1 (5 bases). CDR3 length: 14 residues. Trimming removed 3 bases at V and 1 base at J, with 6 bases between. Germline CDR1 is LNHNV and CDR2 is YYDKDF (reference sequence). CDR3 region: CATSRDKNTGELFF. CDR3 nucleotide sequence: TGTGCCACCAGCAGGGACAAGAACACCGGGGAGCTGTTTTTT.

This chain uses TRBV12-3 or TRBV12-4 with TRBJ1-5, with a tentative D call TRBD1 (6 bases). Trimming stripped 3 bases from V and 2 bases from J, with 11 bases between. The CDR3 contains 15 residues. CDR3 loop: CASSFGGLGNQPQHF. In DNA, the CDR3 is TGTGCCAGCAGTTTTGGGGGGCTGGGCAATCAGCCCCAGCATTTT.

The rearrangement links TRBV7-2 to TRBJ2-5; weak D call: TRBD1 (6 bases). CDR1 is SGHTA, CDR2 FQGNSA, per germline. The length of the CDR3 is 16 residues. The V end was cut by 3 bases, the J end by 1 base, with 15 bases between. The CDR3 DNA reads TGTGCCAGCAGCTTGGGTCGACAGGCGGGCCAAGAGACCCAGTACTTC. Translated, it gives CASSLGRQAGQETQYF.

The rearrangement joins TRBV7-9 to TRBJ2-3, with TRBD2 matching over 9 bases. The CDR3 length is 17 residues. With 3 bases clipped from V and 5 bases from J, the junction kept 12 bases outside the gene matches. CDR1 and CDR2 (germline): SEHNR, FQNEAQ (reference sequence). The CDR3 region has the DNA TGTGCCAGCAGCTTGATAGGCGGGGGGGCCCGAGGAGATACGCAGTATTTT. Its protein product is CASSLIGGGARGDTQYF.

V usage is TRBV14 and J usage is TRBJ2-5, with D tentatively TRBD2 (6 bases). The CDR3 is 15 residues long. With 3 bases removed from V and 5 bases from J, the gap between germline ends came to 16 bases. Germline V gives CDR1 SGHDN, CDR2 FVKESK. The DNA of the CDR3 is TGTGCCAGCAGCCAGGGGACTTCGAGAGTTGAGACCCAGTACTTC. Its translation is CASSQGTSRVETQYF.

This chain joins TRBV15 and TRBJ2-2; 9 nucleotides agree with TRBD2. Trimming removed 0 bases from V and 5 bases from J; junction bases left unmatched: 1. The germline V gene encodes CDR1 LNHNV and CDR2 YYDKDF (reference sequence). CDR3 length equals 15 residues. The CDR3 DNA is TGTGCCACCAGCAGAGAGCTAGCGGGAACCGGGGAGCTGTTTTTT. Protein: CATSRELAGTGELFF. Full variable domain (outside the CDR3, taken from reference TRBV15 and TRBJ2-2): DAMVIQNPRYQVTQFGKPVTLSCSQTLNHNVMYWYQQKSSQAPKLLFHYYDKDFNNEADTPDNFQSRRPNTSFCFLDIRSPGLGDTAMYLCATSRELAGTGELFFGEGSRLTVL.

This rearrangement joins TRBV6-5 to TRBJ1-2; unclear D gene. Germline CDR1 is MNHEY and CDR2 is SVGAGI. The CDR3 is 15 residues long. Trimming cost V 2 bases and J 4 bases, with 14 bases left between them. Written as DNA, the CDR3 is TGTGCCAGCAGTTACCAGGTGAAGGGAGGCTATGGCTACACCTTC. Translation gives CASSYQVKGGYGYTF.

J is TRBJ2-7 and V is TRBV10-2; 8 nucleotides match TRBD1. The CDR3 loop spans 14 amino acids. Looked up from germline, CDR1 is WSHSY and CDR2 is SAAADI. Trimming at V came to 7 bases and at J to 2 bases, leaving 7 bases not matched to a gene. This CDR3 is CASNGGTGPYEQYF. CDR3 DNA sequence: TGCGCCAGCAACGGCGGGACAGGTCCCTACGAGCAGTACTTC.

This chain links TRBV9 with TRBJ2-6; D remains ambiguous. Looked up from germline, CDR1 is SGDLS and CDR2 is YYNGEE. Trimming stripped 0 bases from V and 0 bases from J, with 16 bases between. There are 19 residues in the CDR3. CDR3: CASSVGLTVGNSGANVLTF. The CDR3 DNA sequence: TGTGCCAGCAGCGTAGGGCTAACAGTGGGTAACTCTGGGGCCAACGTCCTGACTTTC. The full variable domain, completed using reference TRBV9 and TRBJ2-6, is DSGVTQTPKHLITATGQRVTLRCSPRSGDLSVYWYQQSLDQGLQFLIQYYNGEERAKGNILERFSAQQFPDLHSELNLSSLELGDSALYFCASSVGLTVGNSGANVLTFGAGSRLTVL.

The chain joins TRBV9 to TRBJ2-6; 10 positions agree with TRBD1. Per the germline V gene, CDR1 is SGDLS and CDR2 is YYNGEE. V was clipped by 2 bases and J by 1 base; unmatched bases: 6. CDR3 size: 18 residues. The CDR3 region is CASSVRQGADSGANVLTF. CDR3 DNA sequence: TGTGCCAGCAGCGTCCGACAGGGGGCGGATTCTGGGGCCAACGTCCTGACTTTC.

The rearrangement uses TRBV30 and TRBJ1-1; TRBD1 matches at 8 bases. The CDR3 totals 13 residues. From germline, CDR1 is GTSNPN and CDR2 SVGIG (reference sequence). J lost 0 bases, V lost 5 bases, and 2 bases had no gene match. The CDR3 spells CAWDRGLNTEAFF. CDR3 DNA sequence: TGTGCCTGGGACAGGGGACTGAACACTGAAGCTTTCTTT.

The chain is built from TRBV27 and TRBJ2-2; 8 bases line up with TRBD2. Unmatched junction bases numbered 10, after V lost 7 bases and J lost 0 bases. Germline CDR1 reads MNHEY; CDR2 reads SMNVEV (reference sequence). This CDR3 is built from 17 residues. The DNA for the CDR3 is TGTGCCAGCACCTTCTCTCCGGGGGGGGCGAACACCGGGGAGCTGTTTTTT. The encoded protein is CASTFSPGGANTGELFF.

CDR3 DNA sequence: TGTGCCATCAGTGAGATCCGGGTGTGGAATGAGCAGTTCTTC. This translates into CAISEIRVWNEQFF. The chain links TRBV10-3 to TRBJ2-1; no definite D call. Trimming took off 2 bases at V and 7 bases at J, with 12 bases between the two ends. CDR3 length: 14 amino acids. Germline lookup yields CDR1 ENHRY and CDR2 SYGVKD.

This chain links TRBV2 with TRBJ2-5; D may be TRBD2 (7 bases). CDR1 is SNHLY, CDR2 FYNNEI, per germline. CDR3 length: 15 residues. Trimming cost V 8 bases and J 1 base, with 17 bases left between them. The CDR3 DNA is TGTGCCAGCCGCCCCGGGGGGCCAGTCCAAGAGACCCAGTACTTC. It encodes CASRPGGPVQETQYF.

The gene calls are TRBV2 and TRBJ1-4; D ambiguous. CDR1 and CDR2 from the germline V gene are SNHLY and FYNNEI. This CDR3 is built from 16 residues. Trimming left V 7 bases short and J 0 bases short, with 15 bases between. The CDR3 sequence: CASKGHSTSTNEKLFF. As DNA, the CDR3 is TGTGCCAGCAAGGGTCATTCGACCTCAACTAATGAAAAACTGTTTTTT.